The text below deals with one T cell receptor beta chain. This record belongs to a study of neoadjuvant anti-PD-1 for oral cavity cancer. The overall study: Around day 43, patients without progression received a fourth nivolumab dose before surgery.

Profiling relied on immunoSEQ multiplex PCR, and the TCRdb table lists in-frame clones only, not all of them. The data contain tens of thousands of clones, approximately 79% of them singletons. Blood cells were analyzed directly, without culture or expansion. CDR1 and CDR2 (germline): GTSNPN, SVGIG (reference sequence). V dropped 0 bases and J dropped 0 bases, with 8 bases sitting between them. The CDR3 is 15 amino acids. The genes are TRBV30 and TRBJ2-2; D not certain. The sample consisted of PBMCs, taken before nivolumab (anti-PD-1) treatment. This clonotype was sampled from a person aged 35-79 years with oral cavity squamous cell carcinoma. The CDR3 loop is CAWSVGDTNTGELFF. In nucleotides, the CDR3 is TGTGCCTGGAGTGTCGGAGACACGAACACCGGGGAGCTGTTTTTT.